A single T cell receptor (beta chain) is shown here with its context. This record comes from a study of blood T cell repertoires in COVID-19. In the study's own analysis: Amplified reference gene primers provided the basis for estimating nucleated cell counts. Sequencing was performed with immunoSEQ multiplex PCR; in TCRdb, only in-frame clones are kept and a portion is missing. The V and J calls and clone size come from that table; D and trimming were worked out from the DNA. The sample lists some 130,000 clones, more than 80% seen once, with approximately 4.3% in the top ten. V lost 5 bases and J lost 1, with 17 bases in between. The V gene's germline CDR1 is SGHNT and CDR2 YYREEE (reference sequence). The CDR3 loop spans 16 amino acids.

This TCR derives from a human donor in a cohort sampled during active COVID-19. The rearrangement links TRBV5-4 to TRBJ2-3; unclear D gene. The sequencing sample was made of peripheral blood. The CDR3, as DNA: TGTGCCAGCAGTCAAGCATCCAGCGTAGGCACAGATACGCAGTATTTT. Translation: CASSQASSVGTDTQYF.